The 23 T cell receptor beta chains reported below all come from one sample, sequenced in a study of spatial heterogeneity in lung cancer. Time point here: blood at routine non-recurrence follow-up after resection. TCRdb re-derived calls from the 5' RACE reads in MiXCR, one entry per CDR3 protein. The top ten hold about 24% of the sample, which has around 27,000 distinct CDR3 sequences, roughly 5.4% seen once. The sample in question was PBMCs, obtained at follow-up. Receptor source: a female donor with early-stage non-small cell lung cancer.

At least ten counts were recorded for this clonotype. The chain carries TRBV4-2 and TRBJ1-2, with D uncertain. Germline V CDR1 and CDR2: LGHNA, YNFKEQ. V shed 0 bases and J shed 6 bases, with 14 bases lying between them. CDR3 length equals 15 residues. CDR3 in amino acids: CASSQDGRREDGYTF. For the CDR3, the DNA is TGTGCCAGCAGCCAAGATGGACGTAGAGAGGATGGCTACACCTTC.

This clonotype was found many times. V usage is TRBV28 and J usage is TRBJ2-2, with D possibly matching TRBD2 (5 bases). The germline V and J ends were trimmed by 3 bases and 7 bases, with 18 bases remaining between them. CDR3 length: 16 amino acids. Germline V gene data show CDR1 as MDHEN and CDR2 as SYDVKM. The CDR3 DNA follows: TGTGCCAGCAGTTTGATGTCCGCGGGCAGTGGCGGGGAGCTGTTTTTT. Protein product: CASSLMSAGSGGELFF.

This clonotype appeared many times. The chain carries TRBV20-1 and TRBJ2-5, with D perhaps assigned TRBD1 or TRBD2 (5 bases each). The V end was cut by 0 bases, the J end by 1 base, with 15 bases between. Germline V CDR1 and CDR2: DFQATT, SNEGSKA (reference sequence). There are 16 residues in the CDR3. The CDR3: CSARDSSGLLQETQYF. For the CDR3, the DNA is TGCAGTGCTAGAGATTCCTCGGGGCTTCTCCAAGAGACCCAGTACTTC.

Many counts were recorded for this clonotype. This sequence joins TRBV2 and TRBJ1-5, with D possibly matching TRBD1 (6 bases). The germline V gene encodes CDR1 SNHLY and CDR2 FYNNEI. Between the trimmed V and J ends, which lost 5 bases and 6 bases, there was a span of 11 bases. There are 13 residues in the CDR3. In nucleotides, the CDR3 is TGTGCCAGCAGTACCGGGACACTTCAGCCCCAGCATTTT. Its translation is CASSTGTLQPQHF.

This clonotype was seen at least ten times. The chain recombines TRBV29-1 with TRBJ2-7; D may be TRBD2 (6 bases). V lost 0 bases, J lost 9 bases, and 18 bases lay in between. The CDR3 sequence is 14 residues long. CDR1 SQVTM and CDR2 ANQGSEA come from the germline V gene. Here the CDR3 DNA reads TGCAGCGTTGAAGACGGTCTAGCCCGCGGGATGCAGTACTTC. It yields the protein CSVEDGLARGMQYF.

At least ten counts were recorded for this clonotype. The CDR3 region has the DNA TGCAGCGTCCTAGCCAAAAACATTCAGTACTTC. It is translated as CSVLAKNIQYF. The chain uses TRBV29-1 and TRBJ2-4; D not resolved. CDR1 and CDR2 (germline): SQVTM, ANQGSEA. The CDR3 is 11 amino acids. V lost 6 bases and J 0 bases, leaving 3 bases between the germline ends.

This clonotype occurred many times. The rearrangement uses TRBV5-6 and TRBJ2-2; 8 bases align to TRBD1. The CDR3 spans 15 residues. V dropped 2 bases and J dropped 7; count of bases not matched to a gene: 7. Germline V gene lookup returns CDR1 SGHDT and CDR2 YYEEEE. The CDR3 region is CASSLRQGRNGELFF. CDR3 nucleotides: TGTGCCAGCAGCTTACGACAGGGGCGAAACGGGGAGCTGTTTTTT.

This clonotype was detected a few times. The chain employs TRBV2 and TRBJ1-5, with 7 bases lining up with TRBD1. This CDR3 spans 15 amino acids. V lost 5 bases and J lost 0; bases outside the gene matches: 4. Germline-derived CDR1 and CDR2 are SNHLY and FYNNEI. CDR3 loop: CASSRDSYSNQPQHF. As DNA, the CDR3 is TGTGCCAGCAGTAGGGACAGCTATAGCAATCAGCCCCAGCATTTT.

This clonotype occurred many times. The CDR3 sequence: CASSPLGDTQYF. DNA of the CDR3: TGTGCCAGCAGCCCTTTAGGAGATACGCAGTATTTT. V gene TRBV3-1 combines with J gene TRBJ2-3; D call uncertain. This CDR3 is 12 amino acids long. V lost 4 bases, J lost 5 bases, and 7 bases lay in between. The germline gives CDR1 LGHDT, CDR2 YNNKEL (reference sequence).

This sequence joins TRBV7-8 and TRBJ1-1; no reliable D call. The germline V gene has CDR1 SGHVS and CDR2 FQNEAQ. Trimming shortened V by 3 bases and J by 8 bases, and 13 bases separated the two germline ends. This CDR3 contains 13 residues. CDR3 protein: CASSFLDVGEAFF. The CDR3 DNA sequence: TGTGCCAGCAGCTTTCTAGACGTAGGAGAAGCTTTCTTT.

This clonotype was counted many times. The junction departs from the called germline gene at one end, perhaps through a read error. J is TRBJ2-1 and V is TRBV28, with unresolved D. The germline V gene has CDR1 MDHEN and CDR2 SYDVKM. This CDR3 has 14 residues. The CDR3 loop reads CASSPASTYNEQFF. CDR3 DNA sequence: TGTGCCAGCAGCCCCGCTAGTACCTATAATGAGCAGTTCTTC.

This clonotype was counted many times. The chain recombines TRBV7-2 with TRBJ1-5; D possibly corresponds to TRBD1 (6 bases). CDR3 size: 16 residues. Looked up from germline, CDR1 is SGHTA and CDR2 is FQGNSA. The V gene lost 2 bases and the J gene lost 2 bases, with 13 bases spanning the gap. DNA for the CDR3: TGTGCCAGCAGCTTACTCCCGGCAGGGGGCAATCAGCCCCAGCATTTT. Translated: CASSLLPAGGNQPQHF.

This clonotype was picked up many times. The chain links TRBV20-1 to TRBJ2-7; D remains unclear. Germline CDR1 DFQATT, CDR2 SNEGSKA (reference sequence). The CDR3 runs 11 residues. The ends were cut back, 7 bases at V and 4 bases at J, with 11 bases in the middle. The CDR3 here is CSGGSRYEQYF. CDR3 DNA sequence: TGCAGTGGGGGATCCAGGTACGAGCAGTACTTC.

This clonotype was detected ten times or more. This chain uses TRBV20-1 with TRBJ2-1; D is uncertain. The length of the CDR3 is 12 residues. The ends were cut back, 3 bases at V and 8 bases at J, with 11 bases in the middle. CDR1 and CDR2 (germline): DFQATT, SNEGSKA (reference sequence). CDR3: CSASGTVDEQFF. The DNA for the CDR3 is TGCAGTGCTAGTGGAACAGTTGATGAGCAGTTCTTC.

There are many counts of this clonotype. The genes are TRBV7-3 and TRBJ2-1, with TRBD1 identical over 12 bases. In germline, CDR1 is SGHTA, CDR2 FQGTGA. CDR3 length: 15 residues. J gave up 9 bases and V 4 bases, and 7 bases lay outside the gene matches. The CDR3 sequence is CASSSPGTGGSEQFF. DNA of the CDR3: TGTGCCAGCAGCTCGCCCGGGACAGGGGGCAGTGAGCAGTTCTTC.

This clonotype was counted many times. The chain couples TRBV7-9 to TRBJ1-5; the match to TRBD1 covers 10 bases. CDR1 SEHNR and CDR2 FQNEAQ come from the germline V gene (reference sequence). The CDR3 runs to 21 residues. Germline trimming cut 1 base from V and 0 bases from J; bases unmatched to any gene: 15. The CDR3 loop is CASSLEEIRDRGWNSNQPQHF. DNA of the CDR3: TGTGCCAGCAGCTTAGAAGAAATCCGGGACAGGGGATGGAATAGCAATCAGCCCCAGCATTTT.

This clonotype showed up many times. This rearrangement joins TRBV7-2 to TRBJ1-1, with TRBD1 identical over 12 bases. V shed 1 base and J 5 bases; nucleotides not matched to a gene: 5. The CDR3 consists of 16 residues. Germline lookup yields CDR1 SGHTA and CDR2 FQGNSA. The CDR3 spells CASSLGGQGARTEAFF. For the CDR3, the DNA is TGTGCCAGCAGCTTAGGGGGACAGGGGGCGAGAACTGAAGCTTTCTTT.

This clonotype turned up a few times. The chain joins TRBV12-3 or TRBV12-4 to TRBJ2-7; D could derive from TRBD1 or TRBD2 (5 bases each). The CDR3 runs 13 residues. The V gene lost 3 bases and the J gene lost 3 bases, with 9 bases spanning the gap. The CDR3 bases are TGTGCCAGCAGTTTGCAGGGAGACTACGAGCAGTACTTC. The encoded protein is CASSLQGDYEQYF.

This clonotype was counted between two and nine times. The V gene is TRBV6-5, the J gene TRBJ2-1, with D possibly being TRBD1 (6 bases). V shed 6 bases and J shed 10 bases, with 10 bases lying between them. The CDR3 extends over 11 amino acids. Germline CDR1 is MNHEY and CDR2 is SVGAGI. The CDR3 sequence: CASRTGKEQFF. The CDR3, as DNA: TGTGCCAGCAGAACAGGGAAGGAGCAGTTCTTC.

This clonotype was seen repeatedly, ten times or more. The CDR3 DNA reads as TGTGCCAGCAGCTTAACAGGATCCACTGAAGCTTTCTTT. It yields the protein CASSLTGSTEAFF. This chain links TRBV7-8 with TRBJ1-1, with D possibly TRBD1 on 5 matching bases. The V and J ends lost 2 bases and 4 bases respectively, with 8 bases between them. This CDR3 comprises 13 residues. CDR1 SGHVS and CDR2 FQNEAQ come from the germline V gene.

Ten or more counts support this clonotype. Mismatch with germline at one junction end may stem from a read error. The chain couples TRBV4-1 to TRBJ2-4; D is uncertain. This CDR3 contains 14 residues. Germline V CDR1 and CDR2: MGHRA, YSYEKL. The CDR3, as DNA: TGCGCCAGCAGCCAAATGGCTACCAAAGACATTCAGTACTTC. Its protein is CASSQMATKDIQYF.

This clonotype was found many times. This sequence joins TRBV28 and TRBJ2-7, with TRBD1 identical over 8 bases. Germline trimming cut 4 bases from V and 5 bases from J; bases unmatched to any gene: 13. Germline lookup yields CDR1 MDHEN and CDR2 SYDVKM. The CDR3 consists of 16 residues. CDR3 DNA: TGTGCCAGCAGTTCGCCTCGCGGGACAGGAGGGGACGAGCAGTACTTC. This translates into CASSSPRGTGGDEQYF.

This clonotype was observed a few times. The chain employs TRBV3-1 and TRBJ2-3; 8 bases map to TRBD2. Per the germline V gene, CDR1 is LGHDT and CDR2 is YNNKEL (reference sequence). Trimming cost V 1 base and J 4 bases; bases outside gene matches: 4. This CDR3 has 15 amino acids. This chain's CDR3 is CASSQVGRASDTQYF. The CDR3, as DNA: TGTGCCAGCAGCCAAGTCGGGAGGGCCTCAGATACGCAGTATTTT.